Described below is a single TCR beta chain sequence and its context. The antigen is not known. The sorter processed each CD8+ T cell subset in triplicate at roughly 300,000 cells apiece. This sample stems from a study of CXCR3-negative and CXCR3-positive naive CD8 T cells. Regarding the study as a whole: High diversity, comparable across both naive subsets, contrasted with much lower diversity in memory CD8+ cells. Comparison of naive subsets found surface CD5 to be comparable, and TCR strength was inferred on the basis of TRB CDR3 properties. Naive cells that were CXCR3-negative or CXCR3-positive used TRBV-TRBJ genes alike, while memory cells diverged.

Through 5' RACE with UMI labels, the TRB cDNA libraries were prepared. After re-calling the 5' RACE reads, TCRdb lists one entry per CDR3 protein, DNA absent. The sample table sets out 100,000 to 150,000 distinct CDR3 sequences. The TCR comes from a human donor in good health. Some clones in this sample may be carry-over from other donors' samples. The sequenced sample was naive CXCR3- CD8+ T cells from blood. As for subset: CD45RO-CCR7+CD27+CD95- naive CD8+ T cells lacking CXCR3 (TNR3-).

This CDR3 reads CASSVNYNEQFF. The chain uses TRBV19 and TRBJ2-1. CDR1 and CDR2 (germline): LNHDA, SQIVND (reference sequence). The CDR3 covers 12 residues.